The source of this TCR beta chain is a study of T cell responses to AZD1222 COVID-19 vaccine. V gave up 6 bases and J gave up 4 bases; unmatched junction bases: 9. This CDR3 is built from 15 residues. CDR1 and CDR2 from the germline V gene are SGHTA and FQGNSA. Measured with immunoSEQ multiplex PCR; TCRdb has only the in-frame clones, and not every one. The sample holds more than 80,000 clones, around 88% seen once. Overall study results and limits: Repertoire collection took place solely once the T cell response had peaked. Spike-specific TCR breadth rose after two AZD1222 doses, and depth rose as well. Most donors were white British, females outnumbered males, and clonal diversity was possibly underestimated. There were vaccine-associated CD4 TCRs across spike, dominant at 160-218 and 743-854.

On this clone itself: Antigen unknown.

The chain joins TRBV7-2 to TRBJ1-5, with TRBD1 matching 7 bases. The sequencing here drew on peripheral blood, taken on day 0 of MenACWY control vaccination. This sequence originates from an adult in good health. In DNA, the CDR3 is TGTGCCAGCAGGGGACAGTCGTCGCTAAATCAGCCCCAGCATTTT. Translated, it gives CASRGQSSLNQPQHF. The complete variable domain, with remaining parts taken from reference TRBV7-2 and TRBJ1-5, reads GAGVSQSPSNKVTEKGKDVELRCDPISGHTALYWYRQSLGQGLEFLIYFQGNSAPDKSGLPSDRFSAERTGGSVSTLTIQRTQQEDSAVYLCASRGQSSLNQPQHFGDGTRLSIL.